These 28 T cell receptor beta chains were sequenced from one sample in a study of blood T cell repertoires in COVID-19 (dated by TCRdb to about 2020). Library generation was performed with the immunoSEQ multiplex PCR assay. What TCRdb holds here is the immuneACCESS table cut down to in-frame rearrangements. Part of the clones is not present; checked against another copy, under half of the missing clones reflect an unresolved V gene, and the others are unexplained. The table for this sample lists fewer than 200,000 clones; roughly 81% of them were counted only once. The top ten constitute roughly 8% of the sample. Sequenced: peripheral blood. Receptors originate from a man between 35 and 55 years old who had recovered from COVID-19.

The V and J genes are TRBV6-5 and TRBJ1-5; no clear D. CDR1 is MNHEY, CDR2 SVGAGI, per germline. CDR3 length: 13 residues. V was cut by 8 bases and J by 0 bases, with 8 bases left in between. The CDR3 here is CASVRNSNQPQHF. The CDR3 nucleotides are TGTGCCAGCGTCCGTAATAGCAATCAGCCCCAGCATTTT.

This clone was detected only a few times. This rearrangement joins TRBV10-3 to TRBJ1-3; D is unclear. Per germline, CDR1 ENHRY and CDR2 SYGVKD. V shed 8 bases and J shed 4 bases, with 18 bases lying between them. The CDR3 is made up of 15 amino acids. The CDR3 sequence: CAIALNAGEGNTIYF. The DNA of the CDR3 is TGTGCCATCGCGTTGAATGCGGGCGAAGGAAACACCATATATTTT.

The DNA of the CDR3 is TGTGCCAGCAGTTCGGAGATCTACAATGAGCAGTTCTTC. Amino acid sequence: CASSSEIYNEQFF. The V call is TRBV12-3 or TRBV12-4, the J call TRBJ2-1; D gene ambiguous. The CDR3 is made up of 13 amino acids. V was shortened by 4 bases and J by 3 bases, with 7 bases between the two germline ends.

The chain joins TRBV6-6 to TRBJ2-7; TRBD2 aligns across 8 bases. This CDR3 spans 14 amino acids. In germline, CDR1 is MNHNY, CDR2 SVGAGI (reference sequence). The J segment lost 4 bases and the V segment lost 8 bases, leaving 10 bases of the junction unmatched. CDR3: CASGKGLDGYEQYF. The CDR3 DNA reads as TGTGCCAGCGGGAAGGGACTAGACGGGTACGAGCAGTACTTC.

The chain couples TRBV6-5 to TRBJ2-2; TRBD1 agrees at 9 bases. The V segment lost 7 bases and the J segment 3 bases; nucleotides outside the gene matches: 6. Germline V CDR1 and CDR2: MNHEY, SVGAGI. The CDR3 covers 15 residues. CDR3 DNA: TGTGCCAGCATTACAGGGGGCGGTTACACCGGGGAGCTGTTTTTT. Translated, it gives CASITGGGYTGELFF.

The genes are TRBV27 and TRBJ2-1; 7 bases align to TRBD2. Germline values: CDR1 MNHEY, CDR2 SMNVEV (reference sequence). This CDR3 is 15 amino acids long. V was clipped by 7 bases and J by 4 bases; unmatched bases: 10. CDR3 loop: CASITGASGYNEQFF. Here the CDR3 DNA reads TGTGCCAGCATTACCGGGGCTAGCGGTTACAATGAGCAGTTCTTC.

This clone was found many times. The gene calls are TRBV2 and TRBJ1-4; possibly TRBD1 for D (6 bases). Germline V CDR1 and CDR2: SNHLY, FYNNEI. The CDR3 runs 13 residues. The ends were cut back, 6 bases at V and 7 bases at J, with 12 bases in the middle. As DNA, the CDR3 is TGTGCCAGCAGGCAGGGGATTGTTGAAAAACTGTTTTTT. The encoded protein is CASRQGIVEKLFF.

This clone was picked up a small number of times. The chain recombines TRBV2 with TRBJ1-5; a weak D match, TRBD1 (5 bases). Germline V gene sequence: CDR1 SNHLY, CDR2 FYNNEI. The CDR3 covers 14 residues. V dropped 4 bases and J dropped 6 bases, with 13 bases sitting between them. CDR3 region: CASSGQQSVQPQHF. CDR3 nucleotide sequence: TGTGCCAGCAGTGGACAGCAATCGGTTCAGCCCCAGCATTTT. Drawing the rest from reference TRBV2 and TRBJ1-5, the complete variable domain is EPEVTQTPSHQVTQMGQEVILRCVPISNHLYFYWYRQILGQKVEFLVSFYNNEISEKSEIFDDQFSVERPDGSNFTLKIRSTKLEDSAMYFCASSGQQSVQPQHFGDGTRLSIL.

The J gene is TRBJ2-4, the V gene TRBV7-6; D remains unclear. Trimming took 1 base from V and 0 from J, leaving 10 bases between them. CDR1 is SGHVS, CDR2 FNYEAQ, per germline. The CDR3 is 16 amino acids. The CDR3 nucleotides read TGTGCCAGCAGCTTAGGGCGGTCTGTAGCCAAAAACATTCAGTACTTC. Residues: CASSLGRSVAKNIQYF.

The CDR3: CASSYDREAFF. The CDR3, as DNA: TGTGCCAGCAGTTACGACAGGGAAGCTTTCTTT. The chain is built from TRBV6-2 or TRBV6-3 and TRBJ1-1, with D tentatively TRBD1 (6 bases). Germline V gene sequence: CDR1 MNHEY, CDR2 SVGEGT. This CDR3 is 11 amino acids long. V lost 2 bases to trimming and J lost 8 bases, with 6 bases between them.

The chain uses TRBV3-1 (or the pseudogene TRBV3-2) and TRBJ2-7; TRBD2 is a possible D gene (5 bases). The CDR3 is 15 amino acids. Trimming took off 4 bases at V and 2 bases at J, with 15 bases between the two ends. Germline V lookup: CDR1 LGHDT, CDR2 YNNKEL (reference sequence). The CDR3 bases are TGTGCCAGCAGCCCTTATAAAGCGGCGACCTACGAGCAGTACTTC. Encoded protein: CASSPYKAATYEQYF.

The DNA of the CDR3 is TGTGCCAGCAGCTTCGCGGGGGAAGAGACCCAGTACTTC. It codes for CASSFAGEETQYF. The chain employs TRBV7-9 and TRBJ2-5; 7 bases line up with TRBD2. Germline values: CDR1 SEHNR, CDR2 FQNEAQ (reference sequence). V dropped 3 bases and J dropped 3; count of bases not matched to a gene: 1. The CDR3 has 13 amino acids.

The chain recombines TRBV11-3 with TRBJ1-3; 7 bases agree with TRBD1. This CDR3 contains 16 residues. V gave up 3 bases and J gave up 1 base; unmatched junction bases: 6. Germline lookup yields CDR1 SGHNT and CDR2 YENEEA. The CDR3 protein is CASSLTTGTSGNTIYF. The DNA for the CDR3 is TGTGCCAGCAGCTTGACGACAGGGACATCTGGAAACACCATATATTTT.

The chain employs TRBV11-1 and TRBJ2-1; D is uncertain. V shed 8 bases and J shed 9 bases, with 14 bases lying between them. The CDR3 is 12 amino acids. Germline lookup yields CDR1 SGHAT and CDR2 FQDESV (reference sequence). This CDR3 reads CASESWLSEQFF. The CDR3 DNA is TGTGCCAGCGAGTCCTGGTTGAGTGAGCAGTTCTTC.

The gene calls are TRBV6-5 and TRBJ2-3, with 10 bases identical to TRBD2. Germline V lookup: CDR1 MNHEY, CDR2 SVGAGI. The CDR3 sequence is 14 residues long. With V trimmed by 6 bases and J by 1 base, 1 base remained unmatched. CDR3 loop: CASSGLAGTDTQYF. In DNA form, the CDR3 reads TGTGCCAGCAGCGGACTAGCGGGCACAGATACGCAGTATTTT.

This chain connects TRBV2 to TRBJ1-2; weak D call: TRBD1 (5 bases). V was pared by 2 bases and J by 4 bases, with 8 bases between. The length of the CDR3 is 13 residues. Germline-derived CDR1 and CDR2 are SNHLY and FYNNEI. CDR3 loop: CASSERGTYGYTF. The DNA for the CDR3 is TGTGCCAGCAGTGAAAGGGGTACCTATGGCTACACCTTC.

This chain joins TRBV2 and TRBJ2-1; TRBD2 is a possible D gene (5 bases). The ends were cut back, 6 bases at V and 5 bases at J, with 11 bases in the middle. CDR1 SNHLY and CDR2 FYNNEI come from the germline V gene. The CDR3 has 13 residues. CDR3 region: CASRLVRDNEQFF. The CDR3 DNA follows: TGTGCCAGCAGACTAGTTCGGGACAATGAGCAGTTCTTC.

This clone has just a few counts. The chain is built from TRBV18 and TRBJ1-5, with 9 bases that match TRBD1. The CDR3 has 14 residues. Germline CDR1 KGHSH, CDR2 LQKENI. V lost 6 bases and J lost 4; bases outside the gene matches: 4. In DNA form, the CDR3 reads TGTGCCAGCTCGCAGGGACAGGGAAATCAGCCCCAGCATTTT. This translates into CASSQGQGNQPQHF.

In this sample, this clone turned up once. The V and J genes are TRBV7-9 and TRBJ2-5, with no clear D. Germline V gene data show CDR1 as SEHNR and CDR2 as FQNEAQ (reference sequence). V lost 5 bases, J lost 1 base, and 11 bases lay in between. The CDR3 contains 14 residues. As DNA, the CDR3 is TGTGCCAGCAGCCCACGAGTTTCCCAAGAGACCCAGTACTTC. Translation: CASSPRVSQETQYF.

The chain couples TRBV6-1 to TRBJ2-3; 7 bases align to TRBD2. J gave up 1 base and V 1 base, and 2 bases lay outside the gene matches. The CDR3 is 15 residues long. Germline V gene data show CDR1 as MNHNS and CDR2 as SASEGT. The CDR3, as DNA: TGTGCCAGCAGTGAAGAGGCGGGGGGCACAGATACGCAGTATTTT. Translation gives CASSEEAGGTDTQYF.

The chain uses TRBV27 and TRBJ2-7; the D gene is possibly TRBD1 (5 bases). V was shortened by 2 bases and J by 1 base, with 6 bases between the two germline ends. Germline loops: CDR1 MNHEY, CDR2 SMNVEV (reference sequence). This CDR3 is built from 13 residues. CDR3 sequence (DNA): TGTGCCAGCAGTTTAGGGGCTTCCTACGAGCAGTACTTC. Translating gives CASSLGASYEQYF.

This chain connects TRBV19 to TRBJ2-1; TRBD1 agrees at 7 bases. The J segment lost 6 bases and the V segment lost 6 bases, leaving 8 bases of the junction unmatched. CDR1 LNHDA and CDR2 SQIVND come from the germline V gene (reference sequence). This CDR3 region has 14 residues. CDR3 DNA sequence: TGTGCCAGTAGCTCCGGGACAGTATTCAATGAGCAGTTCTTC. It specifies CASSSGTVFNEQFF. Filled out from reference TRBV19 and TRBJ2-1, the complete variable domain reads DGGITQSPKYLFRKEGQNVTLSCEQNLNHDAMYWYRQDPGQGLRLIYYSQIVNDFQKGDIAEGYSVSREKKESFPLTVTSAQKNPTAFYLCASSSGTVFNEQFFGPGTRLTVL.

This clone was recorded a few times. V is TRBV19 and J is TRBJ2-5; 13 positions match TRBD2. The CDR3 is made up of 15 amino acids. J was trimmed by 8 bases and V by 4 bases; bases with no gene match: 7. Germline V lookup: CDR1 LNHDA, CDR2 SQIVND (reference sequence). The CDR3 protein is CASSTGTSGTPTQYF. The CDR3 nucleotides read TGTGCCAGTAGTACCGGGACTAGCGGGACCCCCACCCAGTACTTC.

The chain couples TRBV7-9 to TRBJ1-2, with 7 bases lining up with TRBD1. Germline V CDR1 and CDR2: SEHNR, FQNEAQ (reference sequence). Unmatched junction bases numbered 8, after V lost 5 bases and J lost 2 bases. This CDR3 region has 15 residues. CDR3 bases: TGTGCCAGCAGCGAGAATACACAGGGGAACTATGGCTACACCTTC. Residues: CASSENTQGNYGYTF.

CDR3 amino acids: CSASNPSREQYF. DNA of the CDR3: TGCAGTGCTAGTAATCCTAGCCGCGAGCAGTACTTC. The V call is TRBV20-1, the J call TRBJ2-7; tentatively, D is TRBD2 (5 bases). The CDR3 is made up of 12 amino acids. The V gene lost 3 bases and the J gene lost 6 bases, with 12 bases spanning the gap. CDR1 and CDR2 (germline): DFQATT, SNEGSKA (reference sequence).

The chain has TRBV18 and TRBJ2-2; 12 nucleotides match TRBD1. Trimming at V came to 3 bases and at J to 5 bases, leaving 4 bases not matched to a gene. The CDR3 covers 16 residues. Per the germline V gene, CDR1 is KGHSH and CDR2 is LQKENI. The CDR3 nucleotides read TGTGCCAGCTCACCGGCGGGACAGGGGGCGACCGGGGAGCTGTTTTTT. Encoded protein: CASSPAGQGATGELFF.

The chain carries TRBV28 and TRBJ1-4; 7 nucleotides match TRBD1. Trimming cost V 4 bases and J 0 bases; bases outside gene matches: 11. Per the germline V gene, CDR1 is MDHEN and CDR2 is SYDVKM. CDR3 size: 18 residues. CDR3 DNA sequence: TGTGCCAGCAGTTATTCGGACAGGTTCCGTGCAACTAATGAAAAACTGTTTTTT. It is translated as CASSYSDRFRATNEKLFF.

J is TRBJ2-3 and V is TRBV7-3, with 16 nucleotides matching TRBD2. The germline gives CDR1 SGHTA, CDR2 FQGTGA. The CDR3 runs to 18 residues. The junction had 4 bases not matched to a gene; V was cut back by 4 bases and J by 0 bases. CDR3 DNA sequence: TGTGCCAGCAGCTCCAGGGGACTAGCGGGAGGGAGCACAGATACGCAGTATTTT. It translates to CASSSRGLAGGSTDTQYF.